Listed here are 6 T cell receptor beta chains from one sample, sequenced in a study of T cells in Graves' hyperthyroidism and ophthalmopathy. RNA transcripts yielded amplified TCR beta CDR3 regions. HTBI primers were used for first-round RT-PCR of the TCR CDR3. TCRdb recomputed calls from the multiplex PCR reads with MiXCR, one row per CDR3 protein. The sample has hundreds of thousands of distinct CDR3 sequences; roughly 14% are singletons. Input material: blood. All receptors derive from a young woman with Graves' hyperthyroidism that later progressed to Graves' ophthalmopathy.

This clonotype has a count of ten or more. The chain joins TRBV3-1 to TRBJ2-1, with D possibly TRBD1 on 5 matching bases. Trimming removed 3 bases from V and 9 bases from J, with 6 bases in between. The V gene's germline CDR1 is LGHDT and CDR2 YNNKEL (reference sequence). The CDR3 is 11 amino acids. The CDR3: CASSQTVEQFF. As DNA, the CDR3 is TGTGCCAGCAGCCAGACAGTTGAGCAGTTCTTC.

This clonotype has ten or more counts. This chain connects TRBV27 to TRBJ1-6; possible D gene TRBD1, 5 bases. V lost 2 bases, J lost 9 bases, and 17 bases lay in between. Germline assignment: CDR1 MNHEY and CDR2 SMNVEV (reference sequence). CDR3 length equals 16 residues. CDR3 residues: CASSLGRVVGVSPLHF. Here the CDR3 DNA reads TGTGCCAGCAGTTTAGGCAGGGTCGTCGGGGTTTCACCCCTCCACTTT.

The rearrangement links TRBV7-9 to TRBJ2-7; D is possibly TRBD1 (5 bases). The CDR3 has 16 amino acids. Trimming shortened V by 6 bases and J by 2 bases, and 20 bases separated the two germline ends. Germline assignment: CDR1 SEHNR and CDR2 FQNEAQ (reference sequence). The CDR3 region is CASRIGDGQSPYEQYF. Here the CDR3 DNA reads TGTGCCAGCAGAATAGGCGACGGACAATCCCCCTACGAGCAGTACTTC.

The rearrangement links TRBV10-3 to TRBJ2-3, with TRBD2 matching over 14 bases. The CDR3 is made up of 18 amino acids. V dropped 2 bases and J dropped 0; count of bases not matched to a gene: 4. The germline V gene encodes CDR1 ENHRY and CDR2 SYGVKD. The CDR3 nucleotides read TGTGCCATCAGTGAGGGGACTAGCGGGAGAATGAGCACAGATACGCAGTATTTT. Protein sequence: CAISEGTSGRMSTDTQYF.

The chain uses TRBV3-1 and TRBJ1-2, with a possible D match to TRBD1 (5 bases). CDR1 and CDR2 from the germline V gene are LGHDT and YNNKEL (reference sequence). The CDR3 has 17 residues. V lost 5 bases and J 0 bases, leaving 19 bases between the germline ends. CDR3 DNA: TGTGCCAGCAGCTCCCGACAGATCCAAGGCGCTAACTATGGCTACACCTTC. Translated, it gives CASSSRQIQGANYGYTF.

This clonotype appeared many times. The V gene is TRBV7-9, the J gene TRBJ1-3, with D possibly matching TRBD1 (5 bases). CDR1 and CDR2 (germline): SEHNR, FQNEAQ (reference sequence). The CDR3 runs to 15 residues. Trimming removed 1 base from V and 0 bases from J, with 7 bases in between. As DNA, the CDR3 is TGTGCCAGCAGCTTAGAGACAGACTCTGGAAACACCATATATTTT. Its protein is CASSLETDSGNTIYF.